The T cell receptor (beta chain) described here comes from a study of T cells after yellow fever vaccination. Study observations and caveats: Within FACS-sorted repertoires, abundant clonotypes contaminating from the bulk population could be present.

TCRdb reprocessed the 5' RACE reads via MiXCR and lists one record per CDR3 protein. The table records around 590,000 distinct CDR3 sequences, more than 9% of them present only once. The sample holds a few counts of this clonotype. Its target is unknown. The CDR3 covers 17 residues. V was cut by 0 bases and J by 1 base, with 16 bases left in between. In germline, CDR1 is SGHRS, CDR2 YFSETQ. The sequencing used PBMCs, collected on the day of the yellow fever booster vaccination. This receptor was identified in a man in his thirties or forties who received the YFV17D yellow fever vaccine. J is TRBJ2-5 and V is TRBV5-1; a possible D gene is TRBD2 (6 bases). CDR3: CASSLGSSGLIQETQYF. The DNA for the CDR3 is TGCGCCAGCAGCTTGGGCTCGAGCGGGTTGATCCAAGAGACCCAGTACTTC.